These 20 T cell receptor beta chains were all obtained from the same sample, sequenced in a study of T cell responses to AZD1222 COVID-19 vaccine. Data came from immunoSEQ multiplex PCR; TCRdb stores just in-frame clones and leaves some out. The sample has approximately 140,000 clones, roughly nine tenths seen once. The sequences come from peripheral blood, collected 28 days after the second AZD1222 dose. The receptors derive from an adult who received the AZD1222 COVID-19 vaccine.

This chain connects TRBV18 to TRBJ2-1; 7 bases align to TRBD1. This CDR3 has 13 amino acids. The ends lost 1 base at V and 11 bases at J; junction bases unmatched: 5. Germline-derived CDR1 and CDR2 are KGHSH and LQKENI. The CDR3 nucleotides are TGTGCCAGCTCACCACAGGGACAGCGAAAGCAGTTCTTC. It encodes CASSPQGQRKQFF.

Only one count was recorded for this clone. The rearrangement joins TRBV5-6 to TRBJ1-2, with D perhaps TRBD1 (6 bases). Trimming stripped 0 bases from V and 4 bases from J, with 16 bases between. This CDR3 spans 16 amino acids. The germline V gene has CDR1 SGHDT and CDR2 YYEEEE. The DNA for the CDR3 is TGTGCCAGCAGCTTGGCTCCGACGGGGGGCGGCTATGGCTACACCTTC. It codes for CASSLAPTGGGYGYTF.

CDR3 sequence (DNA): TGTGCCTGGAGTGCGGGACAGAGCAATGAGCAGTTCTTC. As protein: CAWSAGQSNEQFF. This rearrangement joins TRBV30 to TRBJ2-1; 7 nucleotides agree with TRBD1. This CDR3 comprises 13 residues. V was clipped by 1 base and J by 6 bases; unmatched bases: 3. Germline V lookup: CDR1 GTSNPN, CDR2 SVGIG (reference sequence).

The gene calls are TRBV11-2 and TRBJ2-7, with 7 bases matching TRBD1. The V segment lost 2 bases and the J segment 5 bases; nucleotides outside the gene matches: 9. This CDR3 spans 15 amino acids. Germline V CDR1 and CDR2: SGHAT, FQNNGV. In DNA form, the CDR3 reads TGTGCCAGCAGCTTAAGGTACAGGGGAACCGACGAGCAGTACTTC. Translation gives CASSLRYRGTDEQYF.

As DNA, the CDR3 is TGTGCCAGCAGCTTAGGGGCAGGGGGGGACTTTGGCTACACCTTC. This codes for CASSLGAGGDFGYTF. V and J are TRBV7-8 and TRBJ1-2, with 7 bases lining up with TRBD1. CDR1 and CDR2 (germline): SGHVS, FQNEAQ. CDR3 length equals 15 residues. With 1 base clipped from V and 7 bases from J, the junction kept 9 bases outside the gene matches.

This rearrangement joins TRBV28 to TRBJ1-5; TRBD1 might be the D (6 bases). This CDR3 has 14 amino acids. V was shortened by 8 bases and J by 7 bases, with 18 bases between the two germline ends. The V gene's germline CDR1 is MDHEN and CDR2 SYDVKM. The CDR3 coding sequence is TGTGCCAGCTCTGCAGGGGCCCTCGGGCAGCCCCAGCATTTT. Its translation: CASSAGALGQPQHF.

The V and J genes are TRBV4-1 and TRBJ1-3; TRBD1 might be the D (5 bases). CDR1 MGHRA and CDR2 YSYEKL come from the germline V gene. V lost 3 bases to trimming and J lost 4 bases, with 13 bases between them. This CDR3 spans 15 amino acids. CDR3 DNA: TGCGCCAGCAGCCAGGGAGGGGCGGCAGGAAACACCATATATTTT. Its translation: CASSQGGAAGNTIYF.

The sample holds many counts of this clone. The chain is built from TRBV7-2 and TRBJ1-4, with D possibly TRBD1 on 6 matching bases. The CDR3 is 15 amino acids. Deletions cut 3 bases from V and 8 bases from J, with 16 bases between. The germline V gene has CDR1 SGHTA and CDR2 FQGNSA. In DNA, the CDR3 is TGTGCCAGCAGCTTGAATAGGGGGGCGCGGGAAAAACTGTTTTTT. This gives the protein CASSLNRGAREKLFF.

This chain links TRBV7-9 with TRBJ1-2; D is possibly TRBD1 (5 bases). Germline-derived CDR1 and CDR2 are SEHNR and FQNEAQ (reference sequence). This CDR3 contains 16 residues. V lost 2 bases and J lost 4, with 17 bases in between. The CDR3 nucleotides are TGTGCCAGCAGCTTACCCAACGACAGTACCGGCTATGGCTACACCTTC. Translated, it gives CASSLPNDSTGYGYTF.

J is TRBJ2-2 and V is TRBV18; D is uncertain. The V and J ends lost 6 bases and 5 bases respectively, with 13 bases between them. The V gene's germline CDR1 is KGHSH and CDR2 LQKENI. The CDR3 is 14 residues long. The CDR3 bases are TGTGCCAGCTCCCCGAACGAGAATACCGGGGAGCTGTTTTTT. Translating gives CASSPNENTGELFF.

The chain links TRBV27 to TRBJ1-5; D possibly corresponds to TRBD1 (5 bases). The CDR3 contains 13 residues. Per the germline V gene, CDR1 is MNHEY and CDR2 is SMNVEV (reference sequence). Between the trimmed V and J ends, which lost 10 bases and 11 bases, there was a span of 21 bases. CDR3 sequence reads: CANPGGIPGAQHF. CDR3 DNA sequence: TGTGCCAACCCTGGGGGGATACCCGGGGCCCAGCATTTT.

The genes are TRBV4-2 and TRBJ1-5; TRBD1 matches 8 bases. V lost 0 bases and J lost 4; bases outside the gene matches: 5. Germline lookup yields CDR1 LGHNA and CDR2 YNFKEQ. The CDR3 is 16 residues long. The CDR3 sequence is CASSQEGTGNNQPQHF. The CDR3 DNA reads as TGTGCCAGCAGCCAAGAAGGGACAGGTAATAATCAGCCCCAGCATTTT.

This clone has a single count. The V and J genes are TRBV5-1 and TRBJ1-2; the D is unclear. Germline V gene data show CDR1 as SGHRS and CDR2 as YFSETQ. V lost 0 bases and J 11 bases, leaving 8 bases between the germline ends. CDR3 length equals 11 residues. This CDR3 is CASSLGADYTF. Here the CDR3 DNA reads TGCGCCAGCAGCTTGGGCGCAGATTACACCTTC.

Here the CDR3 reads CASSYGSSYEQYF. DNA of the CDR3: TGTGCCAGCAGCTACGGAAGCTCCTACGAGCAGTACTTC. V gene TRBV11-2 combines with J gene TRBJ2-7; D not certain. The CDR3 extends over 13 amino acids. The V end lost 4 bases, the J end lost 0 bases, and 7 bases lay between the germline ends. The germline V gene has CDR1 SGHAT and CDR2 FQNNGV.

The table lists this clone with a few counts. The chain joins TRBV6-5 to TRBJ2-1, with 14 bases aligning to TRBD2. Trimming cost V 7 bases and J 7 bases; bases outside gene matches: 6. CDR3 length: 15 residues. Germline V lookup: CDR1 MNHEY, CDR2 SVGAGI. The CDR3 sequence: CASMTSGGAKNEQFF. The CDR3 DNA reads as TGTGCCAGCATGACTAGCGGGGGGGCGAAGAATGAGCAGTTCTTC.

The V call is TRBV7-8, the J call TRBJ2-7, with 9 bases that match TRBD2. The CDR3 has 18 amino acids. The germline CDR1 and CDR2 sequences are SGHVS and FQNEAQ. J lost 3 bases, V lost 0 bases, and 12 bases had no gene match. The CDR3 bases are TGTGCCAGCAGCTTAGCCCACGCTGCTAGCGGGACATTCTACGAGCAGTACTTC. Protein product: CASSLAHAASGTFYEQYF.

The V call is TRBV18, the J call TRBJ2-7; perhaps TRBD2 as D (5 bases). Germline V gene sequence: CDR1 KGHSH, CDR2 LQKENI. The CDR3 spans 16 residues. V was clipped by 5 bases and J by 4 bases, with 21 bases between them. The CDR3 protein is CASSTSPPWPGYEQYF. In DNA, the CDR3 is TGTGCCAGCTCAACATCCCCCCCCTGGCCGGGGTACGAGCAGTACTTC.

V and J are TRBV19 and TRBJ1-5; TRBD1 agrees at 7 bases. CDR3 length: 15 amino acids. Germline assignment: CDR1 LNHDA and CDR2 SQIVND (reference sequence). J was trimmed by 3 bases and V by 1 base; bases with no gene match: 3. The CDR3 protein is CASSIVGGPNQPQHF. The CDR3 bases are TGTGCCAGTAGTATAGTAGGGGGCCCCAATCAGCCCCAGCATTTT.

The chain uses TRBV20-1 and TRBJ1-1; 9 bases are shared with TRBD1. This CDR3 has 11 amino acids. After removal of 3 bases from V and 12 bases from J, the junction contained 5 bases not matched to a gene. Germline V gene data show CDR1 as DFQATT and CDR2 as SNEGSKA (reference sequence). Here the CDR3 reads CSARPGTGTFF. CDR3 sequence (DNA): TGCAGTGCTAGGCCCGGGACAGGGACTTTCTTT.

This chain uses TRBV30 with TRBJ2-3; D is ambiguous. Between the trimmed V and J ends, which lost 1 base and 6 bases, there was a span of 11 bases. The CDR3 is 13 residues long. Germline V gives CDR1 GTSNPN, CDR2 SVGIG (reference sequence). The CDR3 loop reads CAWSAAPTDTQYF. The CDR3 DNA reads TGTGCCTGGAGTGCCGCCCCGACGGATACGCAGTATTTT.